These 21 T cell receptor beta chains were sequenced from one sample in a study of cytomegalovirus exposure and HLA in healthy donors. The PCR contained 60 Vbeta and 13 Jbeta primers. The assay was immunoSEQ multiplex PCR, and TCRdb's table has in-frame clones only and misses some. The sample lists about 190,000 clones; roughly 84% were seen once. Sequenced material: PBMCs. All receptors derive from a woman between 45 and 65 years old in good health and CMV-seropositive.

The chain joins TRBV15 to TRBJ2-4, with 8 nucleotides matching TRBD1. Germline trimming cut 1 base from V and 5 bases from J; bases unmatched to any gene: 7. CDR3 length: 16 residues. Germline CDR1 is LNHNV and CDR2 is YYDKDF (reference sequence). The CDR3 is CATSRGTGTEQNIQYF. The CDR3 coding sequence is TGTGCCACCAGCAGAGGGACAGGGACAGAGCAAAACATTCAGTACTTC.

The chain recombines TRBV7-6 with TRBJ1-5; TRBD1 aligns across 10 bases. Germline V gene sequence: CDR1 SGHVS, CDR2 FNYEAQ. The CDR3 is 16 amino acids. The trim removed 1 base at V and 5 bases at J, leaving 5 bases unmatched. The DNA of the CDR3 is TGTGCCAGCAGCTTAGTACGGGACAGGGGCTATCAGCCCCAGCATTTT. Encoded protein: CASSLVRDRGYQPQHF.

The chain combines TRBV7-4 with TRBJ1-5, with D uncertain. Trimming took off 5 bases at V and 9 bases at J, with 17 bases between the two ends. In germline, CDR1 is SGHVT, CDR2 SQSDAQ. This CDR3 has 14 residues. The CDR3 sequence is CASSPGVPEGPQHF. DNA of the CDR3: TGTGCCAGCAGCCCCGGGGTTCCCGAAGGGCCCCAGCATTTT.

This clone turned up a few times. The chain joins TRBV29-1 to TRBJ2-3, with 13 positions matching TRBD2. CDR3 length: 14 residues. V trimming: 7 bases; J trimming: 6 bases; junction bases outside the gene matches: 7. CDR1 SQVTM and CDR2 ANQGSEA come from the germline V gene. This CDR3 reads CSATGLAGMDTQYF. DNA for the CDR3: TGCAGCGCCACGGGACTAGCGGGGATGGATACGCAGTATTTT.

This chain joins TRBV4-1 and TRBJ1-5; the D gene is possibly TRBD1 (6 bases). The V and J ends lost 0 bases and 7 bases respectively, with 22 bases between them. Germline V gives CDR1 MGHRA, CDR2 YSYEKL. CDR3 length equals 18 residues. The CDR3, as DNA: TGCGCCAGCAGCCAAGAAGCAGGGGATTTTAGGTCTGGACAGCCCCAGCATTTT. This encodes CASSQEAGDFRSGQPQHF.

The chain employs TRBV10-3 and TRBJ2-3; tentatively, D is TRBD1 (7 bases). The CDR3 is made up of 14 amino acids. Germline-derived CDR1 and CDR2 are ENHRY and SYGVKD. Trimming cost V 3 bases and J 3 bases, with 10 bases left between them. The chain's CDR3 is CAISDRGETDTQYF. Written as DNA, the CDR3 is TGTGCCATCAGTGACAGGGGGGAGACAGATACGCAGTATTTT.

V is TRBV11-2 and J is TRBJ2-7, with TRBD1 identical over 8 bases. CDR1 SGHAT and CDR2 FQNNGV come from the germline V gene. This CDR3 has 14 residues. V trimming: 2 bases; J trimming: 5 bases; junction bases outside the gene matches: 5. The DNA of the CDR3 is TGTGCCAGCAGCTTACGCAGGGGGCTCGACGAGCAGTACTTC. Protein product: CASSLRRGLDEQYF.

The chain couples TRBV7-9 to TRBJ1-1, with D uncertain. The V gene's germline CDR1 is SEHNR and CDR2 FQNEAQ (reference sequence). The CDR3 has 14 amino acids. V was trimmed by 2 bases and J by 1 base, leaving 8 bases between them. The CDR3 DNA sequence: TGTGCCAGCAGCTTAAGCACCTGGAACACTGAAGCTTTCTTT. As protein: CASSLSTWNTEAFF.

The rearrangement joins TRBV10-1 to TRBJ2-1; TRBD2 matches 12 bases. Looked up from germline, CDR1 is WNHNN and CDR2 is SYGVQD (reference sequence). V was pared by 6 bases and J by 7 bases, with 7 bases of the junction left unmatched. This CDR3 contains 15 residues. The DNA of the CDR3 is TGCGCCAGCAGCCGGACTAGCGGGGCGAAAAATGAGCAGTTCTTC. It codes for CASSRTSGAKNEQFF.

J is TRBJ2-1 and V is TRBV11-3, with 8 bases identical to TRBD2. This CDR3 is built from 17 residues. With V trimmed by 6 bases and J by 0 bases, 10 bases remained unmatched. From germline, CDR1 is SGHNT and CDR2 YENEEA. The CDR3 DNA reads TGTGCCAGCAGTTTGGGGACCGGGACTAGCTCCTACAATGAGCAGTTCTTC. Protein sequence: CASSLGTGTSSYNEQFF.

This chain links TRBV27 with TRBJ2-2; maybe TRBD2 (6 bases). The V end was cut by 5 bases, the J end by 5 bases, with 12 bases between. The CDR3 covers 14 residues. The V gene's germline CDR1 is MNHEY and CDR2 SMNVEV (reference sequence). The chain's CDR3 is CASSIRAGTGELFF. As DNA, the CDR3 is TGTGCCAGCAGTATAAGAGCGGGTACCGGGGAGCTGTTTTTT.

J is TRBJ2-7 and V is TRBV4-3; tentatively, D is TRBD2 (7 bases). Per the germline V gene, CDR1 is LGHNA and CDR2 is YSLEER. The CDR3 length is 16 residues. Trimming stripped 0 bases from V and 4 bases from J, with 16 bases between. CDR3 loop: CASSQDLGGGLYEQYF. For the CDR3, the DNA is TGCGCCAGCAGCCAAGATCTGGGGGGGGGCTTGTACGAGCAGTACTTC.

V usage is TRBV30 and J usage is TRBJ2-7, with 8 bases identical to TRBD1. Losses at the gene ends were 3 bases for V and 5 bases for J; bases not matched to a gene: 6. CDR1 and CDR2 from the germline V gene are GTSNPN and SVGIG (reference sequence). CDR3 length equals 13 residues. Here the CDR3 reads CAWRRTGLDEQYF. The DNA of the CDR3 is TGTGCCTGGAGAAGGACAGGGCTTGACGAGCAGTACTTC. Complete variable domain (other parts from reference TRBV30 and TRBJ2-7): SQTIHQWPATLVQPVGSPLSLECTVEGTSNPNLYWYRQAAGRGLQLLFYSVGIGQISSEVPQNLSASRPQDRQFILSSKKLLLSDSGFYLCAWRRTGLDEQYFGPGTRLTVT.

The chain carries TRBV7-9 and TRBJ1-5; 7 bases agree with TRBD1. CDR1 is SEHNR, CDR2 FQNEAQ, per germline (reference sequence). This CDR3 has 14 amino acids. With 5 bases clipped from V and 5 bases from J, the junction kept 6 bases outside the gene matches. The CDR3 loop reads CASSKDRSDQPQHF. The CDR3 bases are TGTGCCAGCAGCAAGGACAGGTCGGATCAGCCCCAGCATTTT.

V gene TRBV7-8 combines with J gene TRBJ1-1, with 7 positions matching TRBD1. Trimming removed 2 bases from V and 3 bases from J; junction bases left unmatched: 3. The V gene's germline CDR1 is SGHVS and CDR2 FQNEAQ. The CDR3 contains 14 residues. As DNA, the CDR3 is TGTGCCAGCAGCTTACAAGGGGGCTACACTGAAGCTTTCTTT. Amino acids: CASSLQGGYTEAFF. Based on the CDR3 plus reference TRBV7-8 and TRBJ1-1, the full variable domain is GAGVSQSPRYKVAKRGQDVALRCDPISGHVSLFWYQQALGQGPEFLTYFQNEAQLDKSGLPSDRFFAERPEGSVSTLKIQRTQQEDSAVYLCASSLQGGYTEAFFGQGTRLTVV.

The chain employs TRBV27 and TRBJ2-2, with D possibly being TRBD1 (5 bases). CDR3 length equals 16 residues. V was cut by 5 bases and J by 4 bases, with 17 bases left in between. Germline loops: CDR1 MNHEY, CDR2 SMNVEV (reference sequence). CDR3 amino acids: CASSEYPLTGTGELFF. Here the CDR3 DNA reads TGTGCCAGCAGTGAATATCCCCTCACAGGCACCGGGGAGCTGTTTTTT.

The chain carries TRBV19 and TRBJ1-1; 11 bases map to TRBD1. With 6 bases clipped from V and 6 bases from J, the junction kept 3 bases outside the gene matches. This CDR3 contains 13 residues. Germline V lookup: CDR1 LNHDA, CDR2 SQIVND (reference sequence). CDR3 DNA: TGTGCCAGTAGACGGGACAGGGGGTCTGAAGCTTTCTTT. It codes for CASRRDRGSEAFF.

The chain has TRBV9 and TRBJ2-6; no firm D call. This CDR3 has 15 residues. CDR1 and CDR2 (germline): SGDLS, YYNGEE. V lost 3 bases, J lost 1 base, and 8 bases lay in between. CDR3 DNA sequence: TGTGCCAGCAGCGCCGTCCTATCTGGGGCCAACGTCCTGACTTTC. It encodes CASSAVLSGANVLTF.

There are a few counts of this clone. The chain combines TRBV11-2 with TRBJ1-2; perhaps TRBD1 as D (6 bases). There are 16 residues in the CDR3. Germline CDR1 reads SGHAT; CDR2 reads FQNNGV. Trimming cost V 5 bases and J 3 bases, with 19 bases left between them. The CDR3 coding sequence is TGTGCCAGCAGCCCATTACGCGGCAGGGGCTACTATGGCTACACCTTC. This codes for CASSPLRGRGYYGYTF.

The chain has TRBV4-1 and TRBJ2-2; 11 bases are shared with TRBD1. This CDR3 contains 17 residues. Germline values: CDR1 MGHRA, CDR2 YSYEKL. The trim removed 2 bases at V and 5 bases at J, leaving 7 bases unmatched. In DNA, the CDR3 is TGCGCCAGCAGCCAAAGGGGACAGGGGGTCGGGACCGGGGAGCTGTTTTTT. This translates into CASSQRGQGVGTGELFF.

This clone occurred once. The V call is TRBV25-1, the J call TRBJ1-2; no reliable D call. Germline V gene data show CDR1 as MGHDK and CDR2 as SYGVNS. The CDR3 contains 13 residues. Between the trimmed V and J ends, which lost 2 bases and 2 bases, there was a span of 6 bases. CDR3 nucleotides: TGTGCCAGCAGTGAAAATCAAAACTATGGCTACACCTTC. Amino acid sequence: CASSENQNYGYTF.